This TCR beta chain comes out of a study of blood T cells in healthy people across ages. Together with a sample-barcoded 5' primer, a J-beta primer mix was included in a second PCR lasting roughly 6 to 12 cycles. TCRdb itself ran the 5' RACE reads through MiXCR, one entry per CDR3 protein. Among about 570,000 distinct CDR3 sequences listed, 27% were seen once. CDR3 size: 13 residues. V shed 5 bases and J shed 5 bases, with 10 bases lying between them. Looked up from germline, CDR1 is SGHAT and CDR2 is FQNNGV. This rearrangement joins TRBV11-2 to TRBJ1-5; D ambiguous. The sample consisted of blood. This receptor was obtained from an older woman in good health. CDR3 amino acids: CASSPGLDQPQHF. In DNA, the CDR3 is TGTGCCAGCAGCCCTGGCCTCGATCAGCCCCAGCATTTT.